Sequencing of this T cell receptor (beta chain) was carried out in a study of human thymus T cells. Study-wide points: It looked as if thymic and blood repertoires used V and J genes in a biased way. A high degree of thymic repertoire overlap among unrelated individuals was reported in related research.

Comments on this clone: As yet, its antigen is unknown.

Here immunoSEQ multiplex PCR was the method, and the copy in TCRdb shows in-frame clones only, minus some. The data contain approximately 70,000 clones, roughly 94% of them seen just once; the ten biggest clones take up around 0.037%. With 4 bases removed from V and 2 bases from J, the gap between germline ends came to 17 bases. This CDR3 has 16 amino acids. The V gene's germline CDR1 is SGHVS and CDR2 FNYEAQ. The source of the thymus tissue was resections taken during corrective heart surgery. This receptor was identified in a girl less than two years old with a congenital heart defect but otherwise immunologically healthy. The sequenced sample consisted of thymus tissue. The chain has TRBV7-6 and TRBJ1-1, with D maybe TRBD1 (6 bases). The CDR3 DNA reads TGTGCCAGCAGCTCCGGGGACACAAAGCCCAACACTGAAGCTTTCTTT. Amino acids: CASSSGDTKPNTEAFF.